These 32 T cell receptor beta chains were all obtained from the same sample, sequenced in a study of early T cells in non-severe SARS-CoV-2 infection. TCRdb reprocessed the 5' RACE reads via MiXCR and lists one record per CDR3 protein. The profile shows tens of thousands of distinct CDR3 sequences, 9.3% of them singletons. The sample taken for sequencing was whole blood. These receptor sequences come from an adult who was a healthcare worker with PCR-confirmed SARS-CoV-2 infection or an uninfected control (not recorded which).

The V gene is TRBV3-1, the J gene TRBJ2-5; D remains ambiguous. The germline CDR1 and CDR2 sequences are LGHDT and YNNKEL (reference sequence). V was shortened by 1 base and J by 3 bases, with 12 bases between the two germline ends. CDR3 length: 15 amino acids. CDR3 sequence: CASSQVVIAEETQYF. DNA of the CDR3: TGTGCCAGCAGCCAAGTGGTAATAGCCGAAGAGACCCAGTACTTC.

This clonotype came up many times. CDR3 DNA: TGCAGTGCCCTCAAGGGAGGGGGGACAGATACGCAGTATTTT. This translates into CSALKGGGTDTQYF. The V call is TRBV20-1, the J call TRBJ2-3; possible D gene TRBD2, 7 bases. The CDR3 totals 14 residues. With 6 bases removed from V and 3 bases from J, the gap between germline ends came to 16 bases. Germline V gene lookup returns CDR1 DFQATT and CDR2 SNEGSKA (reference sequence).

This clonotype was counted a few times. The chain carries TRBV12-5 and TRBJ2-3; D uncertain. The CDR3 runs to 15 residues. Trimming removed 4 bases at V and 0 bases at J, with 11 bases between. Germline V gene sequence: CDR1 LGHNT, CDR2 FRNRAP. CDR3 amino acids: CASGSPVVSTDTQYF. The CDR3 DNA sequence: TGTGCTAGTGGTTCCCCTGTGGTTAGCACAGATACGCAGTATTTT.

This clonotype has a handful of counts. The chain is built from TRBV4-1 and TRBJ2-1; no definite D call. The germline V gene encodes CDR1 MGHRA and CDR2 YSYEKL. The CDR3 contains 13 residues. Trimming left V 8 bases short and J 8 bases short, with 16 bases between. The CDR3 DNA reads TGCGCCAGCTCCCTTCCGGCTGGGGATGAGCAGTTCTTC. Translation: CASSLPAGDEQFF.

This clonotype turned up a few times. The chain joins TRBV18 to TRBJ1-6; the D is unclear. Germline V gene data show CDR1 as KGHSH and CDR2 as LQKENI. V was cut by 2 bases and J by 10 bases, with 9 bases left in between. CDR3 length equals 13 residues. The CDR3, as DNA: TGTGCCAGCTCACCAGCCGGGAGCTCACCCCTCCACTTT. Protein product: CASSPAGSSPLHF.

This clonotype was recorded at least ten times. The chain carries TRBV4-1 and TRBJ2-7; D might be TRBD1 (6 bases). The germline V gene has CDR1 MGHRA and CDR2 YSYEKL. V was trimmed by 1 base and J by 6 bases, leaving 25 bases between them. This CDR3 contains 18 residues. The CDR3 DNA follows: TGCGCCAGCAGCCAAGGACAAGGCAGCGGACAGCGGTTGGGCGAGCAGTACTTC. This sequence encodes CASSQGQGSGQRLGEQYF.

The gene calls are TRBV4-1 and TRBJ2-7; 9 bases align to TRBD1. The CDR3 runs 15 residues. Germline CDR1 and CDR2: MGHRA and YSYEKL. The V segment lost 4 bases and the J segment 5 bases; nucleotides outside the gene matches: 9. The CDR3 here is CASSLRDRVNNEQYF. In nucleotides, the CDR3 is TGCGCCAGCAGCCTCCGGGACAGGGTTAATAACGAGCAGTACTTC.

This clonotype showed up just a few times. The chain employs TRBV18 and TRBJ2-5; D is ambiguous. The CDR3 covers 15 residues. With 2 bases removed from V and 4 bases from J, the gap between germline ends came to 14 bases. Germline CDR1 KGHSH, CDR2 LQKENI. The CDR3 region has the DNA TGTGCCAGCTCACCAACTTTCGCGACCAGAGAGACCCAGTACTTC. Its protein is CASSPTFATRETQYF.

This clonotype was picked up a small number of times. The chain has TRBV12-3 or TRBV12-4 and TRBJ2-7, with 7 bases aligning to TRBD2. The CDR3 totals 15 residues. The V segment lost 5 bases and the J segment 4 bases; nucleotides outside the gene matches: 11. The CDR3 region is CASSPGLVRGYEQYF. The CDR3 region has the DNA TGTGCCAGCAGTCCAGGACTAGTGCGTGGTTACGAGCAGTACTTC.

Comments on this clonotype: A much larger clone differs from this one at a single base, so this may be a read error. The V and J genes are TRBV7-2 and TRBJ2-5; D not resolved. Deletions cut 5 bases from V and 5 bases from J, with 6 bases between. CDR1 and CDR2 from the germline V gene are SGHTA and FQGNSA. This CDR3 has 11 amino acids. CDR3 protein: CASSRTETQYF. CDR3 in DNA: TGTGCCAGCAGCCGCACGGAGACCCAGTACTTC.

There are many counts of this clonotype. The chain combines TRBV20-1 with TRBJ1-1; D ambiguous. V dropped 2 bases and J dropped 4 bases, with 17 bases sitting between them. The CDR3 sequence is 15 residues long. Germline V gives CDR1 DFQATT, CDR2 SNEGSKA (reference sequence). The CDR3 protein is CSARLSTWEGTEAFF. Written as DNA, the CDR3 is TGCAGTGCTAGACTCTCTACCTGGGAAGGCACTGAAGCTTTCTTT.

A remark on this clonotype: A read error may explain this, as a much larger clone is one base away. In DNA form, the CDR3 reads TGTGCCAGCAGCTTCGCAGGATCGAATGACTACACCTTC. Its protein product is CASSFAGSNDYTF. This chain joins TRBV7-9 and TRBJ1-2; no clear D gene. The CDR3 contains 13 residues. V lost 3 bases to trimming and J lost 10 bases, with 15 bases between them. Germline-derived CDR1 and CDR2 are SEHNR and FQNEAQ (reference sequence).

The V and J genes are TRBV12-3 or TRBV12-4 and TRBJ1-1; D may be TRBD1 (5 bases). The V and J ends lost 5 bases and 6 bases respectively, with 13 bases between them. The CDR3 consists of 13 residues. Here the CDR3 DNA reads TGTGCCAGCAGTCATCGCGGACACCCTGAAGCTTTCTTT. It specifies CASSHRGHPEAFF.

This clonotype was seen many times. The V call is TRBV11-2, the J call TRBJ2-5, with 14 bases fitting TRBD2. Germline trimming cut 4 bases from V and 5 bases from J; bases unmatched to any gene: 3. The germline CDR1 and CDR2 sequences are SGHAT and FQNNGV. This CDR3 has 15 amino acids. CDR3: CASSSTSGGGETQYF. CDR3 coding DNA: TGTGCCAGCAGCTCGACTAGCGGGGGGGGCGAGACCCAGTACTTC.

The rearrangement uses TRBV20-1 and TRBJ2-3; TRBD2 aligns across 9 bases. The CDR3 is 12 amino acids. Per germline, CDR1 DFQATT and CDR2 SNEGSKA (reference sequence). With 7 bases clipped from V and 2 bases from J, the junction kept 1 base outside the gene matches. The CDR3 region has the DNA TGCAGTGGGACTAGCGACACAGATACGCAGTATTTT. Translation gives CSGTSDTDTQYF.

CDR3 nucleotide sequence: TGTGCCTGGAGCCCCGAGAGGGCGGGTTCCTACGAGCAGTACTTC. The encoded protein is CAWSPERAGSYEQYF. This chain links TRBV30 with TRBJ2-7, with a tentative D call TRBD2 (5 bases). Per germline, CDR1 GTSNPN and CDR2 SVGIG (reference sequence). V dropped 3 bases and J dropped 1 base, with 16 bases sitting between them. The CDR3 extends over 15 amino acids.

This clonotype was counted at least ten times. This sequence joins TRBV3-1 and TRBJ1-4; D not certain. V was cut by 0 bases and J by 4 bases, with 9 bases left in between. CDR3 length: 15 amino acids. Per germline, CDR1 LGHDT and CDR2 YNNKEL (reference sequence). The DNA for the CDR3 is TGTGCCAGCAGCCAAGATTCTGGGGTTAATGAAAAACTGTTTTTT. Its translation is CASSQDSGVNEKLFF.

Here the CDR3 reads CASSLDGQGFQPQHF. In DNA form, the CDR3 reads TGCGCCAGCAGCTTGGATGGACAGGGGTTTCAGCCCCAGCATTTT. V and J are TRBV5-1 and TRBJ1-5, with 9 bases fitting TRBD1. Germline trimming cut 0 bases from V and 6 bases from J; bases unmatched to any gene: 4. The CDR3 sequence is 15 residues long. CDR1 is SGHRS, CDR2 YFSETQ, per germline.

This clonotype was seen many times. The chain couples TRBV7-9 to TRBJ1-5; D call uncertain. V was clipped by 2 bases and J by 7 bases, with 6 bases between them. The CDR3 is made up of 12 amino acids. Germline-derived CDR1 and CDR2 are SEHNR and FQNEAQ (reference sequence). CDR3 nucleotides: TGTGCCAGCAGCTTATTAGACCAGCCCCAGCATTTT. Translated, it gives CASSLLDQPQHF.

This clonotype was detected only a few times. The chain carries TRBV3-1 and TRBJ2-3; unclear D gene. Deletions cut 1 base from V and 4 bases from J, with 9 bases between. CDR1 and CDR2 from the germline V gene are LGHDT and YNNKEL (reference sequence). The CDR3 loop spans 14 amino acids. DNA for the CDR3: TGTGCCAGCAGCCAAGTAAGGTCCTCAGATACGCAGTATTTT. This encodes CASSQVRSSDTQYF.

This clonotype was seen ten or more times. The gene calls are TRBV18 and TRBJ2-2; 7 bases match TRBD1. Per the germline V gene, CDR1 is KGHSH and CDR2 is LQKENI. The CDR3 runs to 14 residues. Trimming took 3 bases from V and 4 from J; bases not matched to a gene: 2. DNA of the CDR3: TGTGCCAGCTCACCCGGGACAGCCACCGGGGAGCTGTTTTTT. It yields the protein CASSPGTATGELFF. Together with reference TRBV18 and TRBJ2-2, the CDR3 gives the full variable domain: NAGVMQNPRHLVRRRGQEARLRCSPMKGHSHVYWYRQLPEEGLKFMVYLQKENIIDESGMPKERFSAEFPKEGPSILRIQQVVRGDSAAYFCASSPGTATGELFFGEGSRLTVL.

The chain has TRBV4-2 and TRBJ2-1; D call uncertain. The germline V gene encodes CDR1 LGHNA and CDR2 YNFKEQ. There are 17 residues in the CDR3. Between the trimmed V and J ends, which lost 3 bases and 0 bases, there was a span of 15 bases. The CDR3 DNA follows: TGTGCCAGCAGCCAGGAACGGGCGGCCTCCTCCTACAATGAGCAGTTCTTC. This codes for CASSQERAASSYNEQFF.

In its sample, this clonotype was seen many times. This chain links TRBV20-1 with TRBJ1-2; the match to TRBD1 covers 10 bases. This CDR3 contains 15 residues. After removal of 6 bases from V and 0 bases from J, the junction contained 7 bases not matched to a gene. Germline V gene data show CDR1 as DFQATT and CDR2 as SNEGSKA (reference sequence). The CDR3 here is CSARTGGPTNYGYTF. CDR3 DNA sequence: TGCAGTGCAAGGACAGGGGGACCTACTAACTATGGCTACACCTTC.

The rearrangement uses TRBV12-3 or TRBV12-4 and TRBJ2-1, with D unresolved. The CDR3 extends over 14 amino acids. Between the trimmed V and J ends, which lost 6 bases and 7 bases, there was a span of 16 bases. The CDR3 is CASSTWPRDNEQFF. The DNA of the CDR3 is TGTGCCAGCAGCACCTGGCCGCGTGATAATGAGCAGTTCTTC.

The V and J genes are TRBV30 and TRBJ2-7; the match to TRBD1 covers 8 bases. The CDR3 is 14 residues long. V dropped 1 base and J dropped 1; count of bases not matched to a gene: 3. Germline CDR1 reads GTSNPN; CDR2 reads SVGIG (reference sequence). CDR3 in DNA: TGTGCCTGGAGTGCAGGGGGCCTTTCCTACGAGCAGTACTTC. Translating gives CAWSAGGLSYEQYF.

V gene TRBV18 combines with J gene TRBJ1-6; D is undetermined. This CDR3 contains 16 residues. Trimming shortened V by 2 bases and J by 7 bases, and 15 bases separated the two germline ends. Germline V gives CDR1 KGHSH, CDR2 LQKENI. CDR3 in DNA: TGTGCCAGCTCACCATTCGGCTACAGTCGAAATTCACCCCTCCACTTT. Translating gives CASSPFGYSRNSPLHF.

The rearrangement uses TRBV5-1 and TRBJ2-5; 12 bases fit TRBD2. Germline V gene data show CDR1 as SGHRS and CDR2 as YFSETQ. The CDR3 length is 17 residues. V gave up 4 bases and J gave up 2 bases; unmatched junction bases: 9. DNA for the CDR3: TGCGCCAGCAGCACGGCCTCCGGGACTAGCGGGCAAGAGACCCAGTACTTC. It specifies CASSTASGTSGQETQYF.

The table lists this clonotype with many counts. The rearrangement links TRBV20-1 to TRBJ2-3; D may be TRBD1 (6 bases). Germline CDR1 DFQATT, CDR2 SNEGSKA (reference sequence). The V end lost 4 bases, the J end lost 4 bases, and 18 bases lay between the germline ends. This CDR3 has 15 residues. This CDR3 reads CSANPGELVADTQYF. The CDR3 nucleotides are TGCAGTGCTAACCCAGGGGAATTGGTGGCAGATACGCAGTATTTT.

This clonotype was recorded many times. V usage is TRBV5-1 and J usage is TRBJ1-3; D is uncertain. V was cut by 0 bases and J by 4 bases, with 5 bases left in between. In germline, CDR1 is SGHRS, CDR2 YFSETQ. This CDR3 has 13 amino acids. The CDR3 sequence: CASSLAGGNTIYF. DNA of the CDR3: TGCGCCAGCAGCTTGGCGGGAGGAAACACCATATATTTT.

The rearrangement links TRBV3-1 to TRBJ2-5; D ambiguous. The CDR3 contains 13 residues. Looked up from germline, CDR1 is LGHDT and CDR2 is YNNKEL (reference sequence). The ends were cut back, 1 base at V and 1 base at J, with 4 bases in the middle. In nucleotides, the CDR3 is TGTGCCAGCAGCCAAGCTCGCCAAGAGACCCAGTACTTC. It yields the protein CASSQARQETQYF.

The V and J genes are TRBV6-1 and TRBJ2-7, with 8 bases lining up with TRBD2. The ends lost 3 bases at V and 0 bases at J; junction bases unmatched: 4. The CDR3 covers 15 residues. Germline V gene lookup returns CDR1 MNHNS and CDR2 SASEGT. Written as DNA, the CDR3 is TGTGCCAGCAGTGACCAGCGGGGGAGCTCCTACGAGCAGTACTTC. Translation gives CASSDQRGSSYEQYF.

J is TRBJ2-2 and V is TRBV7-6; TRBD2 matches at 13 bases. The length of the CDR3 is 19 residues. Per the germline V gene, CDR1 is SGHVS and CDR2 is FNYEAQ. Trimming took 5 bases from V and 0 from J; bases not matched to a gene: 9. CDR3 coding DNA: TGTGCCAGCAGCCAAAGGACTAGCGGGGGAGGAACGAACACCGGGGAGCTGTTTTTT. As protein: CASSQRTSGGGTNTGELFF.